The clone carrying this T cell receptor beta chain appeared a few times. The sample is drawn from a study of quantifying T cell responses using KT2 cells. Across the whole study: Reverse transcription used primers in the TCR alpha and beta constant regions.

From germline, CDR1 is SQVTM and CDR2 ANQGSEA. Deletions cut 2 bases from V and 3 bases from J, with 13 bases between. There are 14 residues in the CDR3. A single-stranded UMI oligo with SP2 sequence was ligated to cDNA 3' ends. An equimolar mix of RC1.1 and RC1.2 primed the beta chain across TRBC1 and TRBC2. Using its own MiXCR run on the UMI-ligation and nested PCR reads, TCRdb lists one record per CDR3 protein. Of some 34,000 distinct CDR3 sequences in the sample, 10% were seen once. Sequenced sample: PBMCs spiked with cells of the T cell clone KT2. The chain is built from TRBV29-1 and TRBJ2-5, with D possibly TRBD2 on 5 matching bases. This TCR came from a human donor. In nucleotides, the CDR3 is TGCAGCGTTGAATCGGAGACTACCAAAGAGACCCAGTACTTC. Amino acids: CSVESETTKETQYF.